Reported below is one TCR beta chain. Antigen unknown. These data originate in a study of blood T cells in healthy people across ages. Regarding the study as a whole: No one knew whether donors had CMV, which possibly confounded expanded clonotype changes.

CDR1 and CDR2 from the germline V gene are SGHRS and YFSETQ. The CDR3 has 14 residues. The ends lost 4 bases at V and 3 bases at J; junction bases unmatched: 6. With a J-beta primer mix and a sample-barcoded 5' primer, a second PCR ran about 6 to 11 cycles. Each CDR3 protein is one row after TCRdb ran MiXCR on the 5' RACE reads. The data contain hundreds of thousands of distinct CDR3 sequences, less than 45% of them singletons. Sample: blood. The sequence derives from a man aged 80 or over in good health. This chain joins TRBV5-1 and TRBJ1-1; 7 positions agree with TRBD1. The CDR3 loop is CASSQRTGYTEAFF. The CDR3 DNA reads as TGCGCCAGCAGCCAAAGGACAGGCTACACTGAAGCTTTCTTT.